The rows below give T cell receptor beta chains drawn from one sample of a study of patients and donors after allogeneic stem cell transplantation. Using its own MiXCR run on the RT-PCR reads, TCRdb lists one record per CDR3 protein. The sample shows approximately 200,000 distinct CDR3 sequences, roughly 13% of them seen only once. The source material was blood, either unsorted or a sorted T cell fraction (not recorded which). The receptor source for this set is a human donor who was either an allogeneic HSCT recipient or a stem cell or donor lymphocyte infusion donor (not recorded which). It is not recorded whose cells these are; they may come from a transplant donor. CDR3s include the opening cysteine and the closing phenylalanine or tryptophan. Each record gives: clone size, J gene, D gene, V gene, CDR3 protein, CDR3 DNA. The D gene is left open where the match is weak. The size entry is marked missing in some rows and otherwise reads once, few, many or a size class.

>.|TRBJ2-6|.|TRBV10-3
CAISPIRDRSSAANVLTF
TGTGCCATCTCTCCCATAAGAGACCGGTCCTCTGCGGCCAACGTCCTGACTTTC
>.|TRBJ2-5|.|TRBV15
CATSPGAGFQETQYF
TGTGCCACCAGCCCCGGGGCCGGGTTCCAAGAGACCCAGTACTTC
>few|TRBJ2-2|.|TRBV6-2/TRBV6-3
CASSYSSGRLNTGELFF
TGTGCCAGCAGTTACTCGAGTGGGCGGCTGAACACCGGGGAGCTGTTTTTT
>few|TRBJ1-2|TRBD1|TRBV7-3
CASSSPGRGRDGYTF
TGTGCCAGCAGCTCCCCTGGGAGGGGGCGGGATGGCTACACCTTC
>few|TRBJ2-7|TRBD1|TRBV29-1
CSVEKTGTYEQYF
TGCAGCGTTGAGAAGACAGGGACCTACGAGCAGTACTTC
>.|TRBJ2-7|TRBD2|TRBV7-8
CASSQTSGRPYEQYF
TGTGCCAGCAGCCAGACTAGCGGGAGGCCCTACGAGCAGTACTTC
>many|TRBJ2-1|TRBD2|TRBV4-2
CASSPLLAGSYNEQFF
TGTGCCAGCAGCCCCCTACTAGCGGGGTCCTACAATGAGCAGTTCTTC
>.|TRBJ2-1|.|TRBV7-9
CASSLDLIGEQFF
TGTGCCAGCAGCTTAGACCTGATAGGAGAGCAGTTCTTC
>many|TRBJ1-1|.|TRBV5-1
CASSLAVGATEAFF
TGCGCCAGCAGCTTGGCCGTTGGAGCTACTGAAGCTTTCTTT
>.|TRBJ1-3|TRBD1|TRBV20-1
CSALTGTGNTIYF
TGCAGTGCTCTGACAGGGACTGGAAACACCATATATTTT
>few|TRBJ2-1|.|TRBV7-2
CASSTRVGLKNEQFF
TGTGCCAGCAGCACCCGGGTTGGGCTAAAGAATGAGCAGTTCTTC
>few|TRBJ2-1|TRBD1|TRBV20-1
CSAQTGGAFYNEQFF
TGCAGTGCACAGACAGGGGGCGCCTTTTACAATGAGCAGTTCTTC
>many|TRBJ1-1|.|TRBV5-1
CASSEQGGGDEAFF
TGCGCCAGCAGCGAACAGGGTGGAGGCGATGAAGCTTTCTTT
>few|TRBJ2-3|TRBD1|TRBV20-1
CSAERTGQMQDTQYF
TGCAGTGCTGAACGGACAGGGCAAATGCAGGATACGCAGTATTTT